Below are 2 T cell receptor beta chains sequenced from a single sample in a study of identical twins. TCRdb fed the 5' RACE reads into MiXCR, producing one record per CDR3 protein. The sample has hundreds of thousands of distinct CDR3 sequences, roughly 20% seen once. These data were likewise used in another study, on T cells expressing NK-cell markers.

The specimen was PBMCs. The receptors were gathered from a woman aged 18-30 years in good health.

The V and J genes are TRBV6-5 and TRBJ2-7; tentative D call: TRBD2 (6 bases). There are 14 residues in the CDR3. Germline V gives CDR1 MNHEY, CDR2 SVGAGI. V was cut by 4 bases and J by 3 bases, with 13 bases left in between. This CDR3 is CASSSRRENYEQYF. In DNA, the CDR3 is TGTGCCAGCAGTTCACGACGGGAGAACTACGAGCAGTACTTC.

This clonotype appeared a few times. The chain is built from TRBV20-1 and TRBJ2-3, with D maybe TRBD2 (5 bases). CDR1 and CDR2 from the germline V gene are DFQATT and SNEGSKA (reference sequence). The CDR3 extends over 14 amino acids. Deletions cut 1 base from V and 1 base from J, with 9 bases between. CDR3 DNA: TGCAGTGCTAGAGCTTCAGCGGGCACAGATACGCAGTATTTT. It specifies CSARASAGTDTQYF.